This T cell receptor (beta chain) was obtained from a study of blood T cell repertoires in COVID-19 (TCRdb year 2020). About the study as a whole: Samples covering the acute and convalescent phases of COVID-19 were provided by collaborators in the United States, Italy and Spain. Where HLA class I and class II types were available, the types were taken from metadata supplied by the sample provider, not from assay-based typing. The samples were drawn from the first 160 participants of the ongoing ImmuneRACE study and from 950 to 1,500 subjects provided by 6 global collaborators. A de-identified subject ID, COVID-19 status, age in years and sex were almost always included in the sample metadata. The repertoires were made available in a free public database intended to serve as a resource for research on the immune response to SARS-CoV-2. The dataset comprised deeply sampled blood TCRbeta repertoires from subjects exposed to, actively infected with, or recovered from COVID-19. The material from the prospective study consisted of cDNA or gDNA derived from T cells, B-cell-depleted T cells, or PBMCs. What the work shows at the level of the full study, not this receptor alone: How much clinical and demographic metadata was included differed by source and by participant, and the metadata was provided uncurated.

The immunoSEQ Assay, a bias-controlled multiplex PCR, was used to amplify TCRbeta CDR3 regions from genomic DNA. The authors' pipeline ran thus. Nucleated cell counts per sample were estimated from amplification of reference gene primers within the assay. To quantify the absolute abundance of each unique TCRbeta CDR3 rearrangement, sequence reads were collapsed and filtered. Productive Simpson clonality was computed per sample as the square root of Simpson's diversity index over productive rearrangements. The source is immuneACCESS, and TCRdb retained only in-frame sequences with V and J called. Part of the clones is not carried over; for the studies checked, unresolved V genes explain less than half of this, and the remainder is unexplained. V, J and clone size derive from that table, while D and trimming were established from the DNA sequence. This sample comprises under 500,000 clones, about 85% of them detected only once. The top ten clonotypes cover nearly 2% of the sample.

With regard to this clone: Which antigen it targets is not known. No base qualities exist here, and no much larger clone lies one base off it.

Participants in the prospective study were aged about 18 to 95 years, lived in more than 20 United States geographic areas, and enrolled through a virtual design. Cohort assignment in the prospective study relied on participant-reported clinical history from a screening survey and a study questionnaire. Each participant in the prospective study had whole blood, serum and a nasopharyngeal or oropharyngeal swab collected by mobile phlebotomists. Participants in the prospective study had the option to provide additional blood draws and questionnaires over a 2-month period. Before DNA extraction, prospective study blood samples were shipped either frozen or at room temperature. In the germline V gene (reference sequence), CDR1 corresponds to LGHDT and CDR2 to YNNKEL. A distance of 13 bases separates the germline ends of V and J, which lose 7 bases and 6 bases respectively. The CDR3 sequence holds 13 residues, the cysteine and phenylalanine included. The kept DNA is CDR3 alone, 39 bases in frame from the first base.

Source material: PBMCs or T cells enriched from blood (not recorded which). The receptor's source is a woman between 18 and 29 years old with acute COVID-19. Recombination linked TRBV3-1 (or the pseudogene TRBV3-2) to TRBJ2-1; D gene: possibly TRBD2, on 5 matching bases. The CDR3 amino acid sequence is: CASTFGLGNEQFF. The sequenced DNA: TGTGCCAGCACCTTCGGACTGGGCAATGAGCAGTTCTTC.